This passage covers 2 T cell receptor beta chains from one sample sequenced in a study of regulatory T cells in long-lasting Graves disease. HTBI primers from iRepertoire and Arm-PCR of CDR3 regions yielded the TCR beta libraries. In TCRdb, the multiplex PCR reads were re-called with MiXCR into one record per CDR3 protein. Of more than 450,000 distinct CDR3 sequences listed, around 15% are singletons. Time point indicated: newly diagnosed GD, antithyroid drugs for less than 3 months. After RNA was extracted from PBMCs, the TCR library was made from it. The data were also submitted as part of a second study, on T cells in Graves' hyperthyroidism and ophthalmopathy.

Sample: peripheral blood mononuclear cells (PBMCs), taken at new diagnosis, from a patient treated with antithyroid drugs. Receptor source: a man aged 35 to 55 with Graves disease.

This clonotype has at least ten counts. V gene TRBV28 combines with J gene TRBJ2-7; D may be TRBD2 (5 bases). CDR1 MDHEN and CDR2 SYDVKM come from the germline V gene. The CDR3 has 14 residues. The ends were cut back, 7 bases at V and 2 bases at J, with 15 bases in the middle. CDR3 nucleotide sequence: TGTGCCAGCATTCGGGATAGGGTAACCTACGAGCAGTACTTC. It specifies CASIRDRVTYEQYF.

This clonotype came up many times. This chain connects TRBV2 to TRBJ2-2; TRBD1 matches at 12 bases. CDR1 and CDR2 (germline): SNHLY, FYNNEI. With V trimmed by 6 bases and J by 7 bases, 3 bases remained unmatched. The CDR3 runs to 14 residues. The CDR3 bases are TGTGCCAGCAGGGGACAGGGGGCCGGCGGGGAGCTGTTTTTT. Translating gives CASRGQGAGGELFF.